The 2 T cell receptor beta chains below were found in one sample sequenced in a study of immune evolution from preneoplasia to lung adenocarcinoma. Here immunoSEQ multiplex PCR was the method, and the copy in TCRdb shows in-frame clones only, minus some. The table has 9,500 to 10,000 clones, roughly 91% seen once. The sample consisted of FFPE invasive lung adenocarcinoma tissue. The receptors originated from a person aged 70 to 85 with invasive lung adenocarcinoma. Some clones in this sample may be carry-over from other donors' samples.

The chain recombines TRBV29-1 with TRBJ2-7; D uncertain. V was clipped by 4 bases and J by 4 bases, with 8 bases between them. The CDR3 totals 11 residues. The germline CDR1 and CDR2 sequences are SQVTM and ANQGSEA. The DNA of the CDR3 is TGCAGCGTTGTGGTTGCGTACGAGCAGTACTTC. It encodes CSVVVAYEQYF.

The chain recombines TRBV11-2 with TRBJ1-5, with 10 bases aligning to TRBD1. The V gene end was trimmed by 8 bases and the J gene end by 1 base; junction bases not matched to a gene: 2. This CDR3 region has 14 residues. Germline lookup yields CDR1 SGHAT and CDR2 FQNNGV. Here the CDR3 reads CASGTGVSNQPQHF. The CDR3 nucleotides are TGTGCCAGCGGGACAGGGGTCAGCAATCAGCCCCAGCATTTT.